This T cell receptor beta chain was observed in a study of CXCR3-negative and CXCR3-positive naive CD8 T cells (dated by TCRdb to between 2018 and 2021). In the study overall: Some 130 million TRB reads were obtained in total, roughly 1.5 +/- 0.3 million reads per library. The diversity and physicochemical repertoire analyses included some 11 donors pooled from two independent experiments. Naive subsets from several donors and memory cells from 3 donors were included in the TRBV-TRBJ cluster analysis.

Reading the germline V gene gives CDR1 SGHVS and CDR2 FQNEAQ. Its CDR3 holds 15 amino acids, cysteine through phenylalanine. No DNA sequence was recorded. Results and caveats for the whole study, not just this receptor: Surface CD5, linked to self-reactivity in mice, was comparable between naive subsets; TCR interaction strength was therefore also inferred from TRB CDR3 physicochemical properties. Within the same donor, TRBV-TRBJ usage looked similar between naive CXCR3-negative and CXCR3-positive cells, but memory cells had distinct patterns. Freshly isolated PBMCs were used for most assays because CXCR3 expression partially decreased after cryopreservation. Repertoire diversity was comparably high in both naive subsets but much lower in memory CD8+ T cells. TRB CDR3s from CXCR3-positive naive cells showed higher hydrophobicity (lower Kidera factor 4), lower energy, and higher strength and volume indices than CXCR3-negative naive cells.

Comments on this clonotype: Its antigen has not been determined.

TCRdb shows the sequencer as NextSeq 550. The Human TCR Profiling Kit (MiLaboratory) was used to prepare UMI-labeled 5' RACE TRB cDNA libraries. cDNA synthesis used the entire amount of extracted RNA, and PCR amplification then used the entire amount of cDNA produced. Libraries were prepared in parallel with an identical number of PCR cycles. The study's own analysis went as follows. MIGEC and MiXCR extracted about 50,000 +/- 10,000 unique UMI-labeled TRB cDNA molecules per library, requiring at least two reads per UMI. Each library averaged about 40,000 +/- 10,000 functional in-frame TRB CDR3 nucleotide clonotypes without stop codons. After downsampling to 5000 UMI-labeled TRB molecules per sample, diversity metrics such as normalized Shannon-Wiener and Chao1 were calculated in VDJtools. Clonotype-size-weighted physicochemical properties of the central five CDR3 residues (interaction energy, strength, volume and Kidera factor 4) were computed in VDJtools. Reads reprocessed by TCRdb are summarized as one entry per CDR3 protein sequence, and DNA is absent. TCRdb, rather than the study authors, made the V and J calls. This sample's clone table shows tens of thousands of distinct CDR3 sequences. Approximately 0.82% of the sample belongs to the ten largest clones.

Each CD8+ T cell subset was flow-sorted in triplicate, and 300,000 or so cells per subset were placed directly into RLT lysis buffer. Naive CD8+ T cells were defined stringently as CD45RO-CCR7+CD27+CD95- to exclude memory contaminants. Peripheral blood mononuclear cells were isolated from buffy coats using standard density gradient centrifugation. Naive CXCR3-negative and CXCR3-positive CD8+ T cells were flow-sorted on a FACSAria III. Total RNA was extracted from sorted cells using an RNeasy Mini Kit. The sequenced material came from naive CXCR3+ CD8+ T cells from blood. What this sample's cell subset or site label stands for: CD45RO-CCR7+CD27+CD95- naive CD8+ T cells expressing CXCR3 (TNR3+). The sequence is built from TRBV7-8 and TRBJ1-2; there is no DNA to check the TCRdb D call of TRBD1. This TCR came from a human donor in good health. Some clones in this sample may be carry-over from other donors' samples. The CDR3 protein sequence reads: CASRLTTDRSGSYTF.